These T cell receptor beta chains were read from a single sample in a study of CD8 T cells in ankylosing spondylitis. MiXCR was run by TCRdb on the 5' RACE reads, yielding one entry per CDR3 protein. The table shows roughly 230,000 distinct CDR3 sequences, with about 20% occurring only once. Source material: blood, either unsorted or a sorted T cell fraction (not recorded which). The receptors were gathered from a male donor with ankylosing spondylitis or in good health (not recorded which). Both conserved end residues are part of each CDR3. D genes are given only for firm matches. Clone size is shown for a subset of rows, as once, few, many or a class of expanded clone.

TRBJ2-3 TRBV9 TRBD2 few TGTGCCAGCGACAGGACAGCGGGAGTAGGCACAGATACGCAGTATTTT CASDRTAGVGTDTQYF
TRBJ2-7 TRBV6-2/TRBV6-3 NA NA TGTGCCAGCATCACCGGGACATATCTAGTCTACGAGCAGTACTTC CASITGTYLVYEQYF
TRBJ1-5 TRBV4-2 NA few TGTGCCAGCAGCCAAGAAGGGCTCGATCAGCCCCAGCATTTT CASSQEGLDQPQHF
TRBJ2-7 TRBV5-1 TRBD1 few TGCGCCAGCAGCTGGGACAGCCTCGAGCAGTACTTC CASSWDSLEQYF
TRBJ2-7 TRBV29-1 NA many TGCAGCGTGCTGGACCAGACGATGGCCTACGAGCAGTACTTC CSVLDQTMAYEQYF
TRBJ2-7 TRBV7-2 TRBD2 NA TGTGCCAGCAGCTTATTGACTAGCGGGAGAGGCGGCGAGCAGTACTTC CASSLLTSGRGGEQYF
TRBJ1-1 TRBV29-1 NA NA TGCAGCGTTGAATTGATGAACACTGAAGCTTTCTTT CSVELMNTEAFF
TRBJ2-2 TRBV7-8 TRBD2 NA TGTGCCAGCAGCCCGCCGGGACTAGCGGGAGGTGACACCGGGGAGCTGTTTTTT CASSPPGLAGGDTGELFF
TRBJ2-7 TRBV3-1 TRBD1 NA TGTGCCAGCAGCCACACCGGGACAGATCCCTGGGAGCAGTACTTC CASSHTGTDPWEQYF
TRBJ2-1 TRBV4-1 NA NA TGCGCCAGCAGCCCGACCGGGGTGTACAATGAGCAGTTCTTC CASSPTGVYNEQFF
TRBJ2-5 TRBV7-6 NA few TGTGCCAGCAGCTTAGGAGGGTCAAATAGCCAAGAGACCCAGTACTTC CASSLGGSNSQETQYF
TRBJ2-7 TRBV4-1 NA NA TGCGCCAGCAGCTTCCCCTCCAGGCTAGTGGGATGCTCCTACGAGCAGTACTTC CASSFPSRLVGCSYEQYF
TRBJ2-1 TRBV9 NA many TGTGCCAGCAGCGTAGATGGGGGAGCCAATGAGCAGTTCTTC CASSVDGGANEQFF
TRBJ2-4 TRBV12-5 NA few TGTGCTAGTGGTTTGTATTCTATGGACATTCAGTACTTC CASGLYSMDIQYF
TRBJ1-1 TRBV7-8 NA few TGTGCCAGCAGCTTAGCTTTTGAAATCTGGGCTGAAGCTTTCTTT CASSLAFEIWAEAFF
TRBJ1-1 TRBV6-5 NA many TGTGCCAGCAGCGGACCCACTGAAGCTTTCTTT CASSGPTEAFF
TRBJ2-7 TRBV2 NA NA TGTGCCAGCAGCACGACAGAGGGCCACGAGCAGTACTTC CASSTTEGHEQYF
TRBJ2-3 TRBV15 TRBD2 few TGTGCCACCAGCAGATCCGGACAAATTAGCGGGAGGGCCGAGCTGAATACGCAGTATTTT CATSRSGQISGRAELNTQYF
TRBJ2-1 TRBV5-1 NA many TGCGCCAGCAGCTTGGGCTACAACCGTCGCGATGAGCAGTTCTTC CASSLGYNRRDEQFF
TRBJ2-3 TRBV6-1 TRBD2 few TGTGCCAGCAGACCGGGACTAGCTTCTCGCACAGATACGCAGTATTTT CASRPGLASRTDTQYF
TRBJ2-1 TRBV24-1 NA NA TGTGCCACCAGTGATTCCGAGACCGGGGTCTACAATGAGCAGTTCTTC CATSDSETGVYNEQFF
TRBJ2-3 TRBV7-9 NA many TGTGCCAGCAGCCCGCCTAGCACAGATACGCAGTATTTT CASSPPSTDTQYF
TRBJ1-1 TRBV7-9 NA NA TGTGCCAGCAGCCCGGACAAGAACACTGAAGCTTTCTTT CASSPDKNTEAFF
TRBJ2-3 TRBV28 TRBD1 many TGTGCCAGCTGCAGGGCAGGGGGTGCAGATACGCAGTATTTT CASCRAGGADTQYF
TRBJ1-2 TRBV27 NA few TGTGCCAGCAGCGGCCTGGCCGGGGGGCTCCCTGGCTACACCTTC CASSGLAGGLPGYTF
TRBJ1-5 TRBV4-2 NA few TGTGCCAGCAGCCCACAGAGTAGCAATCAGCCCCAGCATTTT CASSPQSSNQPQHF
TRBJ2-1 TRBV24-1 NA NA TGTGCCACCAGTGCGGGTCTGGGGGAGCAGTTCTTC CATSAGLGEQFF
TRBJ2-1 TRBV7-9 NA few TGTGCCAGCAGCCCGAGGGCCCCGCAAGAGGAGCAGTTCTTC CASSPRAPQEEQFF
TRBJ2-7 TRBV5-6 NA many TGTGCCAGCAGCTTGGGGGGGGACACCTACGAGCAGTACTTC CASSLGGDTYEQYF
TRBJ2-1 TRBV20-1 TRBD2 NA TGCAGTGCTCCAGTTATCGGACTAGCTTACCTCGATGAGCAGTTCTTC CSAPVIGLAYLDEQFF
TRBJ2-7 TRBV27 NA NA TGTGCCAGCAGTGAGGGGTCGAGGGGACACGAGCAGTACTTC CASSEGSRGHEQYF
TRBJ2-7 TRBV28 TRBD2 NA TGTGCCAGCAGTTTATCCCCGGGACTAGCGGTCTACGAGCAGTACTTC CASSLSPGLAVYEQYF